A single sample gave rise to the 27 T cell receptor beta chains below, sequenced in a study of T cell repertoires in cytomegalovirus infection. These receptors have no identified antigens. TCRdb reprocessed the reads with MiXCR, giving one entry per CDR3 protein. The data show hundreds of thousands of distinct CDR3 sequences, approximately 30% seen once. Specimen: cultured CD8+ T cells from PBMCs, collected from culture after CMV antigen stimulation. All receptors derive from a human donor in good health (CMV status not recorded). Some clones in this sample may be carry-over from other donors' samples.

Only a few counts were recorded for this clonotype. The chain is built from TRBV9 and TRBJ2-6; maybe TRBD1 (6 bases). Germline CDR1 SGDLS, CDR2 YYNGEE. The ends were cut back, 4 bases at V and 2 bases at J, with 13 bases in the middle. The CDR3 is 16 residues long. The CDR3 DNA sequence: TGTGCCAGCAGCCTCTCCAGGGGAACTGGGGCCAACGTCCTGACTTTC. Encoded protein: CASSLSRGTGANVLTF.

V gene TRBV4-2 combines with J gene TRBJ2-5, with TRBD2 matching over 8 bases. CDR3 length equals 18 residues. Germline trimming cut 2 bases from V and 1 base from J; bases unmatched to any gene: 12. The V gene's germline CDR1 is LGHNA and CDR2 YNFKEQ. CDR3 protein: CASSQSSSGGFPQETQYF. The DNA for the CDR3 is TGTGCCAGCAGCCAATCGTCAAGCGGGGGTTTCCCCCAAGAGACCCAGTACTTC.

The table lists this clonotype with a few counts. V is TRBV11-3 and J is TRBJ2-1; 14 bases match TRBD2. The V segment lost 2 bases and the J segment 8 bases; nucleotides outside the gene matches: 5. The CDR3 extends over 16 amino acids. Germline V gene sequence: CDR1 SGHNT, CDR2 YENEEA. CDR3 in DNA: TGTGCCAGCAGCTTACCCGGGACTAGCGGGGGCCATGAGCAGTTCTTC. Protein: CASSLPGTSGGHEQFF. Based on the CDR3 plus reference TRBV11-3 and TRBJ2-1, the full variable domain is EAGVVQSPRYKIIEKKQPVAFWCNPISGHNTLYWYLQNLGQGPELLIRYENEEAVDDSQLPKDRFSAERLKGVDSTLKIQPAELGDSAVYLCASSLPGTSGGHEQFFGPGTRLTVL.

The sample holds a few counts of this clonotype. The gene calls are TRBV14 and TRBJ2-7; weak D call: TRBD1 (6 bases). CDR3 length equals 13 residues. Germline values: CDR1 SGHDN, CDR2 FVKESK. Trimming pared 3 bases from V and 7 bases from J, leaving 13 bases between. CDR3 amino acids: CASSHEQGGEQYV. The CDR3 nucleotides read TGTGCCAGCAGCCACGAACAGGGCGGAGAGCAGTACGTC.

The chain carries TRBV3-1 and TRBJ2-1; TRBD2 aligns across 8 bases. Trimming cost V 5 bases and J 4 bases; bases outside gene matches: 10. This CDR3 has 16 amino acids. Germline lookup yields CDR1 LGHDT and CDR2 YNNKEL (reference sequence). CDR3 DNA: TGTGCCAGCAGCGAACGGGGGGGCCCTAGATACAATGAGCAGTTCTTC. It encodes CASSERGGPRYNEQFF.

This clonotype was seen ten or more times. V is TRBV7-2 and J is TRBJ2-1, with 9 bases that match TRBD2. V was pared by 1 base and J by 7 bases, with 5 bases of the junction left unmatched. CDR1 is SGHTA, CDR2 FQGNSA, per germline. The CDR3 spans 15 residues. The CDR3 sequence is CASSLGSGGPNEQFF. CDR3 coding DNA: TGTGCCAGCAGCTTAGGTAGCGGGGGCCCAAATGAGCAGTTCTTC.

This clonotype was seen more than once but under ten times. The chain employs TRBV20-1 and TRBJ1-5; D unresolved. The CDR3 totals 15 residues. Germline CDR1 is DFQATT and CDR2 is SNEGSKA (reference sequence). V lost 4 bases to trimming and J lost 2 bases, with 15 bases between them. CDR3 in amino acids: CSATDGLGGNQPQHF. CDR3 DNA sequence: TGCAGTGCTACCGACGGCCTCGGAGGCAATCAGCCCCAGCATTTT.

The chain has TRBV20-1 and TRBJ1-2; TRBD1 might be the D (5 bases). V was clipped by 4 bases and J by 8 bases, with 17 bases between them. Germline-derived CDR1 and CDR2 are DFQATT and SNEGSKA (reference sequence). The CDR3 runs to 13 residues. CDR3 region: CSAKGHRALGYTF. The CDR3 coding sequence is TGCAGTGCTAAGGGGCACCGAGCTTTAGGCTACACCTTC.

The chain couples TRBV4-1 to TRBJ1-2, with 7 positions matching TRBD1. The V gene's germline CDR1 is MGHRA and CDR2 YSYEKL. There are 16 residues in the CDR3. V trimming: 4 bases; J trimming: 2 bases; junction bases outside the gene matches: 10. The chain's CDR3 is CASSLPGQPDNYGYTF. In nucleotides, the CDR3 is TGCGCCAGCAGCCTACCGGGACAGCCGGACAACTATGGCTACACCTTC.

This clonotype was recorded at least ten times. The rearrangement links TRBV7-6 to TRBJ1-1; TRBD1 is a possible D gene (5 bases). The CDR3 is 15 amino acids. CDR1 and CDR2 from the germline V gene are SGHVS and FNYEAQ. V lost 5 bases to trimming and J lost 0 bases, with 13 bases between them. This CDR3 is CASSPPTDLNTEAFF. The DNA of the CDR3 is TGTGCCAGCAGCCCTCCGACAGACCTGAACACTGAAGCTTTCTTT.

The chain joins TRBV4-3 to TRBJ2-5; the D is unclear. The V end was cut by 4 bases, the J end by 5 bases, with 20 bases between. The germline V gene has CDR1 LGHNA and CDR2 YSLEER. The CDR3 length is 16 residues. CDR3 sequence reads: CASSPYRASLGETQYF. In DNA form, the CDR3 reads TGCGCCAGCAGCCCGTACCGGGCCAGCCTTGGGGAGACCCAGTACTTC.

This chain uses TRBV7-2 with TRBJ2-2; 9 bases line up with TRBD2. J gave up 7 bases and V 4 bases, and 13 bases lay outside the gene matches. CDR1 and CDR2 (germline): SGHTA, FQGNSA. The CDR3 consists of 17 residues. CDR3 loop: CASSYFGRGGPNGELFF. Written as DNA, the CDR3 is TGTGCCAGCAGCTACTTCGGGCGGGGGGGCCCGAACGGGGAGCTGTTTTTT.

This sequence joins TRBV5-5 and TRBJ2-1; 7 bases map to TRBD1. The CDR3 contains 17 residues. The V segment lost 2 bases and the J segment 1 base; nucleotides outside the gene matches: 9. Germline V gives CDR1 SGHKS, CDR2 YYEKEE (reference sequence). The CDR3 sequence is CASSFRDSRTSYNEQFF. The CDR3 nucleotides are TGTGCCAGCAGCTTCCGGGACAGTCGAACTTCCTACAATGAGCAGTTCTTC. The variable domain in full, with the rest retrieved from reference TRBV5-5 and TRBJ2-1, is DAGVTQSPTHLIKTRGQQVTLRCSPISGHKSVSWYQQVLGQGPQFIFQYYEKEERGRGNFPDRFSARQFPNYSSELNVNALLLGDSALYLCASSFRDSRTSYNEQFFGPGTRLTVL.

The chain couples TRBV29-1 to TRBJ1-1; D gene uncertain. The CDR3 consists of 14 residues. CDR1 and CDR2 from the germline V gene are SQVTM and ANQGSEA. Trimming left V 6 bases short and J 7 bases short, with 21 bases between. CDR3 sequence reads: CSVYTPGLENEAFF. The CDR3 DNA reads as TGCAGCGTCTATACCCCGGGGTTAGAGAATGAAGCTTTCTTT.

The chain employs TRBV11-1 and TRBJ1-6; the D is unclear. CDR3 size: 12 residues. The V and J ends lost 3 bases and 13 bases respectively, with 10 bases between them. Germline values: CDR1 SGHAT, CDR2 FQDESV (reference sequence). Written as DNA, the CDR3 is TGTGCCAGCAGCTTCGCCTCATGGCCCCTCCACTTT. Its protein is CASSFASWPLHF.

The CDR3 loop is CSVSSGAADTQYF. DNA for the CDR3: TGCAGCGTTAGTAGCGGGGCCGCAGATACGCAGTATTTT. The chain has TRBV29-1 and TRBJ2-3, with 8 bases that match TRBD2. The germline gives CDR1 SQVTM, CDR2 ANQGSEA. The CDR3 sequence is 13 residues long. V was pared by 5 bases and J by 4 bases, with 5 bases of the junction left unmatched.

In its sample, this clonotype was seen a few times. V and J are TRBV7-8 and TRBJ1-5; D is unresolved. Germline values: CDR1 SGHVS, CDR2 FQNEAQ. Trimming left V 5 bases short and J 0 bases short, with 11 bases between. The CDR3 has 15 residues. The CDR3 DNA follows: TGTGCCAGCAGCCAACTCGACGGTAGCAATCAGCCCCAGCATTTT. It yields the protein CASSQLDGSNQPQHF.

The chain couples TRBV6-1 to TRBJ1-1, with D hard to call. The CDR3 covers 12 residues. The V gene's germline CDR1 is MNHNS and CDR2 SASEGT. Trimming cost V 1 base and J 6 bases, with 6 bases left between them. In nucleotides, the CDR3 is TGTGCCAGCAGTGAAGGGGCACCTGAAGCTTTCTTT. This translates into CASSEGAPEAFF.

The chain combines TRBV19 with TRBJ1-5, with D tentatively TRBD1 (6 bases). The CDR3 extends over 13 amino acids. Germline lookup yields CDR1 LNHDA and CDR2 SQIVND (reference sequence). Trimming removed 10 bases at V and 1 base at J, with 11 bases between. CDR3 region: CATGQQSNQPQHF. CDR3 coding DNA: TGTGCCACCGGACAGCAAAGCAATCAGCCCCAGCATTTT.

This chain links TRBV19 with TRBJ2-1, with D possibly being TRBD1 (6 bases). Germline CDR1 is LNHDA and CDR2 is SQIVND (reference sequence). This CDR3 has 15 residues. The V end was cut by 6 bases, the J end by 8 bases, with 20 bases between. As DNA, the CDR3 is TGTGCCAGTAGCCGTTTACAGGGCCTAAAGGATGAGCAGTTCTTC. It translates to CASSRLQGLKDEQFF.

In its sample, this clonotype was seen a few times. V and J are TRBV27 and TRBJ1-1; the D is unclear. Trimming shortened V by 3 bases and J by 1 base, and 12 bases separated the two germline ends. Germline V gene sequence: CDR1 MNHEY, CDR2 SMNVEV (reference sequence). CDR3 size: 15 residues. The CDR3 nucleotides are TGTGCCAGCAGTTTTCTCGGCAGGACGAACACTGAAGCTTTCTTT. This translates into CASSFLGRTNTEAFF.

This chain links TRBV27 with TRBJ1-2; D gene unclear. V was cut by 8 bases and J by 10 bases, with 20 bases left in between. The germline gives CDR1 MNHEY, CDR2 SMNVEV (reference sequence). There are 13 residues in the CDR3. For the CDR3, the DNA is TGTGCCAGCGCCCTACATGGGGTGGCCCTCTACACCTTC. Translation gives CASALHGVALYTF.

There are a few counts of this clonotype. CDR3 bases: TGTGCCAGTAGAGCCGTCCATGGCTACACCTTC. This sequence encodes CASRAVHGYTF. The rearrangement uses TRBV19 and TRBJ1-2; D is ambiguous. The CDR3 extends over 11 amino acids. V lost 6 bases and J lost 6, with 8 bases in between. From germline, CDR1 is LNHDA and CDR2 SQIVND (reference sequence).

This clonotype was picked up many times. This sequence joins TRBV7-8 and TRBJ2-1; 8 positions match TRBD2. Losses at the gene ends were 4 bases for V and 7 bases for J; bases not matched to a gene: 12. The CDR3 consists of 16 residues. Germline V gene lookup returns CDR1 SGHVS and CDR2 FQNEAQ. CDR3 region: CASSYNSGDIPNEQFF. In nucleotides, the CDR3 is TGTGCCAGCAGCTATAATAGCGGGGATATACCTAATGAGCAGTTCTTC.

The CDR3 protein is CASSVKGNYGYTF. The CDR3 DNA reads as TGTGCCAGCAGCGTAAAGGGTAACTATGGCTACACCTTC. The V gene is TRBV9, the J gene TRBJ1-2; unclear D gene. Germline CDR1 reads SGDLS; CDR2 reads YYNGEE. The ends were cut back, 1 base at V and 1 base at J, with 5 bases in the middle. This CDR3 comprises 13 residues. Using reference TRBV9 and TRBJ1-2 for the parts outside the CDR3, the full variable domain is DSGVTQTPKHLITATGQRVTLRCSPRSGDLSVYWYQQSLDQGLQFLIQYYNGEERAKGNILERFSAQQFPDLHSELNLSSLELGDSALYFCASSVKGNYGYTFGSGTRLTVV.

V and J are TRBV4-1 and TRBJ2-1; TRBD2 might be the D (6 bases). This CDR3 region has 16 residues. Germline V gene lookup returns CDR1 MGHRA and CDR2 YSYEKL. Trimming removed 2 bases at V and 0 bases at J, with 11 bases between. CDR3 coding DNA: TGCGCCAGCAGCCAAATAGGAGCGGGCTCCTACAATGAGCAGTTCTTC. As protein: CASSQIGAGSYNEQFF.

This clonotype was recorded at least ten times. CDR3: CASSLEGRGSSYEQYF. In DNA form, the CDR3 reads TGTGCCAGCAGCTTAGAGGGTAGGGGAAGCTCCTACGAGCAGTACTTC. J is TRBJ2-7 and V is TRBV7-2; D perhaps matches TRBD1 (5 bases). CDR1 SGHTA and CDR2 FQGNSA come from the germline V gene. V was cut by 1 base and J by 0 bases, with 13 bases left in between. The CDR3 loop spans 16 amino acids. The variable domain in full, with the rest retrieved from reference TRBV7-2 and TRBJ2-7, is GAGVSQSPSNKVTEKGKDVELRCDPISGHTALYWYRQSLGQGLEFLIYFQGNSAPDKSGLPSDRFSAERTGGSVSTLTIQRTQQEDSAVYLCASSLEGRGSSYEQYFGPGTRLTVT.